The 2 T cell receptor beta chains presented below share a single source sample, sequenced in a study of CD8+ T cells in alopecia areata (dated by TCRdb to 2017 to 2018). Library preparation was by the immunoSEQ multiplex PCR assay. RNA was extracted from all samples and reverse transcribed into cDNA as template for TCR sequencing. TCRdb carries this immuneACCESS record with in-frame sequences only. Its versions omit some clonotypes, under half of them owing to an unresolved V gene in the studies checked, with the rest unexplained. The sample includes approximately 280,000 clones, with 58% observed a single time. The top ten hold under 2% of the sample. The time point label of this sample denotes: about 25 weeks on oral tofacitinib. Taken with the paper, the label for treatment or condition translates to: oral pan-JAK inhibitor, 5-10 mg twice daily. The sequenced sample was CD4+ T cells sorted from blood, obtained at week 24, from a patient treated with tofacitinib. The receptors here all came from a human donor with alopecia areata.

This clone was seen a single time. The V call is TRBV4-3, the J call TRBJ2-2; 8 positions match TRBD2. This CDR3 is 16 amino acids long. Germline CDR1 and CDR2: LGHNA and YSLEER. V trimming: 3 bases; J trimming: 1 base; junction bases outside the gene matches: 4. DNA for the CDR3: TGCGCCAGCAGCCAGAGACTAGCGAAGAACACCGGGGAGCTGTTTTTT. Translation: CASSQRLAKNTGELFF.

The chain has TRBV5-4 and TRBJ2-5; TRBD2 aligns across 8 bases. The CDR3 consists of 17 residues. Germline CDR1 SGHNT, CDR2 YYREEE (reference sequence). Trimming at V came to 4 bases and at J to 4 bases, leaving 15 bases not matched to a gene. CDR3 amino acids: CASSTPNSGDPRETQYF. In DNA form, the CDR3 reads TGTGCCAGCAGCACCCCCAATAGCGGGGACCCCAGAGAGACCCAGTACTTC. Full variable domain (remainder filled in from reference TRBV5-4 and TRBJ2-5): ETGVTQSPTHLIKTRGQQVTLRCSSQSGHNTVSWYQQALGQGPQFIFQYYREEENGRGNFPPRFSGLQFPNYSSELNVNALELDDSALYLCASSTPNSGDPRETQYFGPGTRLLVL.